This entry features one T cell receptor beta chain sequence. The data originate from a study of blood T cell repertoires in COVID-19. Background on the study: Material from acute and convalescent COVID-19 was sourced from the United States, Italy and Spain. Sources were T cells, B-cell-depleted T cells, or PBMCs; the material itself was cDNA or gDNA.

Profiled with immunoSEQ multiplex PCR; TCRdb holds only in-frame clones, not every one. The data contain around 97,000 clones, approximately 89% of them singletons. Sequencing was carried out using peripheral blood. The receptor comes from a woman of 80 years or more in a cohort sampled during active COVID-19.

In DNA form, the CDR3 reads TGCACCAGCAGCCAAGCTCCGACAGGGTCAAACGGCTACGAGCAGTACTTC. Translated, it gives CTSSQAPTGSNGYEQYF. The gene calls are TRBV1 and TRBJ2-7; TRBD1 is the table's D call, not checked against the DNA. TRBV1 is a recognized pseudogene. The CDR3 sequence is 17 residues long.